The source of this TCR beta chain is a study of OX40 agonist ivuxolimab in advanced cancers. With 2 bases removed from V and 6 bases from J, the gap between germline ends came to 17 bases. CDR3 length: 15 residues. Germline V gene sequence: CDR1 MNHNY, CDR2 SVGAGI (reference sequence). Turning to this clone: Its antigen is not known.

Findings of the study overall: By week 6 at 0.1 to 3.0 mg/kg, blood CD4+ and CD8+ T cells had expanded clonally.

Using immunoSEQ multiplex PCR, the repertoire was profiled, and TCRdb retains in-frame clones only, with some absent. The sample includes tens of thousands of clones, approximately 90% of them seen just once. The sequence came from an adult with an advanced solid tumor such as melanoma, head and neck, liver or kidney cancer. This rearrangement joins TRBV6-6 to TRBJ2-7; perhaps D is TRBD1 or TRBD2 (5 bases each). The specimen comprised CD4+ or CD8+ T cells sorted from blood, sampled in a trial of the OX40 agonist ivuxolimab. The CDR3 DNA sequence: TGTGCCAGCAGTTACACGGGGACGTCAGCTTTCGAGCAGTACTTC. Amino acids: CASSYTGTSAFEQYF.